This TCR beta chain was found in a study of T-cell memory formation after mild COVID-19 (dated by TCRdb to the early 2020s). Concerning the study at large: TCR sequence clusters from the two donors were found to be largely donor specific. Two young, previously healthy adult volunteers made up the cohort, one male and one female. In two donors, T-cell clones that expanded and contracted after mild COVID-19 were tracked by sequencing TCRalpha and TCRbeta repertoires over time. Study-level results and caveats: Only two mild cases were covered by the study, and larger cohorts that include severe cases with pre-infection samples were considered necessary. Balanced CD4/CD8 phenotypes were observed for clones contracting from day 15 to 85, whereas a bias towards CD4+ was observed for a second wave of clones expanding from day 15 to 37. The detection of some responding clones in pre-infection memory suggests that pre-existing cross-reactive memory T cells joined the SARS-CoV-2 response. The second-wave clones that peaked on day 37 were not confirmed to be SARS-CoV-2 specific. Contracting CD4+ clones turned up mainly in the CM and EM memory subsets, whereas EMRA was where CD8+ clones were enriched.

Ficoll-Paque density gradient centrifugation was used to isolate PBMCs. The listed sequencing device is Illumina NovaSeq 6000. Using 5'RACE with constant-segment primers, TCRalpha and TCRbeta cDNA libraries were constructed, with sample barcodes and unique molecular identifiers added in the process. Trizol reagent was used to extract RNA from every sample. Library amplification was performed in two PCR steps, and a second sample barcode and Illumina TruSeq adapters were introduced in the second step. Sequencing of libraries was performed on an Illumina NovaSeq with 2 x 150 bp paired-end reads. In the original analysis: With migec v1.2.7, reads were demultiplexed and then collapsed into UMI-guided consensus sequences. With mixcr v2.1.11, UMI consensuses were aligned to TRA and TRB V and J templates and assembled into clonotypes. A clonotype was counted as expanded or contracted only if both edgeR and NoisET called the change significant, with noise models trained on biological replicates. For edgeR calls, the thresholds were a false discovery rate-adjusted p below 0.01 and a log2 fold-change of 1. As an exploratory analysis of dynamics, max-normalized trajectories of the 1000 most abundant clonotypes were examined with PCA combined with hierarchical clustering. The CD4 or CD8 phenotype of responding clones was assigned using the separately sequenced CD4+ and CD8+ repertoires. TCRdb itself trimmed the public reads at Q25 with fastp, ran MiXCR and retained productive beta chains. For every CDR3 protein sequence, its rows merge into one entry that carries the most common genes and DNA. These V and J calls rely on TCRdb rather than the paper's analysis. This sample has about 430,000 distinct CDR3 sequences in its table, and 18% of those were observed once. About 22% of the sample goes to the ten largest clones.

Looking up the germline V gene (reference sequence) yields CDR1 SEHNR and CDR2 FQNEAQ. CDR3 length: 16 amino acids, cysteine to phenylalanine. Only CDR3 DNA is held: 48 bases, read in frame from base 1. V is cut back by 4 bases and J by 3 bases, with 7 bases in the junction unmatched. A few counts support this clonotype. The specificity of this receptor is unknown. No per-base quality is available; no much larger clone lies one base away. This clonotype was obtained from a man between 18 and 35 years old who had mild COVID-19 (a few samples of this study predate the infection). The sample titles of this study are shuffled in the database, so cell type and time point are left out; the donor was told from shared clones. Sample: PBMCs or a T cell subset sorted from them (not recorded which). In this chain, TRBV7-9 is recombined with TRBJ1-3; 9 bases in between match TRBD1. In nucleotide form, the sequence is TGTGCCAGCAGCTCCGACAGGGGGTACAGTGGAAACACCATATATTTT. It translates to CASSSDRGYSGNTIYF.